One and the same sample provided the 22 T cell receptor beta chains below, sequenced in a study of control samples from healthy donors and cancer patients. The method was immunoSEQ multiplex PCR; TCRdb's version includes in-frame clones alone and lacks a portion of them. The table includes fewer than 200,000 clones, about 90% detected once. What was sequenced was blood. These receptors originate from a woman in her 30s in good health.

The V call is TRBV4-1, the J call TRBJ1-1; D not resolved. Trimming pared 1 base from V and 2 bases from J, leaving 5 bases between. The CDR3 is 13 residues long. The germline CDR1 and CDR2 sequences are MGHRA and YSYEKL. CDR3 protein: CASSQVYNTEAFF. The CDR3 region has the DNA TGCGCCAGCAGCCAAGTGTACAACACTGAAGCTTTCTTT.

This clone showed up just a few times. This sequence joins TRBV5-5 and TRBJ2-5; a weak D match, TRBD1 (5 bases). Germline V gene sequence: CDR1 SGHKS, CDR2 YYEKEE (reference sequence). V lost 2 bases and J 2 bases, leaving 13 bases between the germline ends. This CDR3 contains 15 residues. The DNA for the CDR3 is TGTGCCAGCAGCTTCGGCGCAGGGCGACAAGAGACCCAGTACTTC. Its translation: CASSFGAGRQETQYF.

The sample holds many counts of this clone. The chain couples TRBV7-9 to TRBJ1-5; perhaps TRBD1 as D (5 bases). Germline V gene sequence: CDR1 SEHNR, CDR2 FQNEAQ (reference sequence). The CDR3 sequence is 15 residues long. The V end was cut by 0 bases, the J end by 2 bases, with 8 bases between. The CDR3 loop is CASSLAGGGNQPQHF. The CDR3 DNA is TGTGCCAGCAGCTTAGCCGGGGGGGGCAATCAGCCCCAGCATTTT.

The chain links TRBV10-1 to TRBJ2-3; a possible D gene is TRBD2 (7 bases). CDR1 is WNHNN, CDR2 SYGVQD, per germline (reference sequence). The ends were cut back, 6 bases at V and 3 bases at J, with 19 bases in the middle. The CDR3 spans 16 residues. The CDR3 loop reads CASSPRRGLRTDTQYF. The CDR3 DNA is TGCGCCAGCAGCCCGAGGCGGGGGCTAAGGACAGATACGCAGTATTTT.

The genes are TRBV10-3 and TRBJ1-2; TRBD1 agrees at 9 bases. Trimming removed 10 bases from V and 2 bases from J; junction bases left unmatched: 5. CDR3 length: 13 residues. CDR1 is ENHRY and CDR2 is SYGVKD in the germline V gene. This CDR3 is CATTGGGNYGYTF. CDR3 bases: TGTGCCACTACAGGGGGCGGGAACTATGGCTACACCTTC.

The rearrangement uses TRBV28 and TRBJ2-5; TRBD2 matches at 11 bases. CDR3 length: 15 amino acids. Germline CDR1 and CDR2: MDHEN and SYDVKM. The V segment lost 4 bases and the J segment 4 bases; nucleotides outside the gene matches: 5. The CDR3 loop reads CASSSLAGVGETQYF. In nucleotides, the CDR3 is TGTGCCAGCAGTTCACTAGCGGGAGTTGGAGAGACCCAGTACTTC.

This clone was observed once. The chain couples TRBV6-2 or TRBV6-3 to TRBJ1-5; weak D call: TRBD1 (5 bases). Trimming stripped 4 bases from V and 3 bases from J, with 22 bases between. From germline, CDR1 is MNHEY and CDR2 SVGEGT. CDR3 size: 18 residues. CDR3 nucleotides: TGTGCCAGCAGTTTGAGTATTGGGGGTCCGGGAACCAATCAGCCCCAGCATTTT. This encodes CASSLSIGGPGTNQPQHF.

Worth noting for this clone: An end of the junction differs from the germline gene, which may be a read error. CDR3: CASSLAVYNEQFF. CDR3 DNA: TGTGCCAGCAGTTTAGCGGTTTACAATGAGCAGTTCTTC. The chain joins TRBV7-9 to TRBJ2-1; maybe TRBD2 (6 bases). This CDR3 has 13 residues. CDR1 is SEHNR and CDR2 is FQNEAQ in the germline V gene (reference sequence).

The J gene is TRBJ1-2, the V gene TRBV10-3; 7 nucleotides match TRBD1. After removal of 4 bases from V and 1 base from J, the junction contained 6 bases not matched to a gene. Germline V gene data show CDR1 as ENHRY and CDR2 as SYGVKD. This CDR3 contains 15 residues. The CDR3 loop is CAISGRTGGNYGYTF. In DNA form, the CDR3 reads TGTGCCATCAGTGGAAGGACAGGAGGTAACTATGGCTACACCTTC.

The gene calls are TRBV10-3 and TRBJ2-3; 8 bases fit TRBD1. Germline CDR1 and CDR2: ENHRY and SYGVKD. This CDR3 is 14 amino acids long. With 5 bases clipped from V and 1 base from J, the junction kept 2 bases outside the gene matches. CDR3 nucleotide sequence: TGTGCCATCAGTTCAGGGGGCGGCACAGATACGCAGTATTTT. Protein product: CAISSGGGTDTQYF.

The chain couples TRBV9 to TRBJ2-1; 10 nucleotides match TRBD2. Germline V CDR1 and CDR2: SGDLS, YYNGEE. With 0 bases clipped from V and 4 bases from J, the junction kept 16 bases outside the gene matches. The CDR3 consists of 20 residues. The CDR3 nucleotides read TGTGCCAGCAGCGTAGCACTGTTGGGTAGCGGGGGGCAGCCGTACAATGAGCAGTTCTTC. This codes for CASSVALLGSGGQPYNEQFF.

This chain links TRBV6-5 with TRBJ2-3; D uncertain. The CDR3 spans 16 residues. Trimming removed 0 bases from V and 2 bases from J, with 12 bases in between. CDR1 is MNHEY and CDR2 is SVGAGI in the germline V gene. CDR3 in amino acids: CASSYSGLGATDTQYF. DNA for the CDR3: TGTGCCAGCAGTTACTCAGGGCTCGGAGCCACAGATACGCAGTATTTT.

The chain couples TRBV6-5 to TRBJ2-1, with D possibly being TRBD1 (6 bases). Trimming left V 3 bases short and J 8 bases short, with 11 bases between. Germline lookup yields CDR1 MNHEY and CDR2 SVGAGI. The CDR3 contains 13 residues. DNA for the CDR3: TGTGCCAGCAGTTATAACAGGGCCGATGAGCAGTTCTTC. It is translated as CASSYNRADEQFF.

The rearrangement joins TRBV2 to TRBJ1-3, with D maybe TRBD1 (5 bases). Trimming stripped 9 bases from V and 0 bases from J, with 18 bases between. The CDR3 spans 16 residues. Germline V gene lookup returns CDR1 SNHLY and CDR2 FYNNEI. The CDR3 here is CARSGAGVGSGNTIYF. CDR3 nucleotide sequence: TGTGCCAGGTCCGGCGCGGGGGTGGGCTCTGGAAACACCATATATTTT.

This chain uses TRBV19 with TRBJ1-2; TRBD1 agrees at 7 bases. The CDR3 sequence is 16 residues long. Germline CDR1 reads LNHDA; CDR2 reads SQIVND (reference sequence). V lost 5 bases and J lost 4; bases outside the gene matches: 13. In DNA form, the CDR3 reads TGTGCCAGTAGTCCGACGGGGGACAGACTCTTCTATGGCTACACCTTC. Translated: CASSPTGDRLFYGYTF.

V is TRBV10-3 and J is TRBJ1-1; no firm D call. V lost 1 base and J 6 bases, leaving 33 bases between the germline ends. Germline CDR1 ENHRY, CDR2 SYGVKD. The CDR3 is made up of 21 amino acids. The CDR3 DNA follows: TGTGCCATCAGTGAGTTAGGCTTGGTTCGGTCCTCGGGAGGGTTTATCGCTGAAGCTTTCTTT. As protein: CAISELGLVRSSGGFIAEAFF.

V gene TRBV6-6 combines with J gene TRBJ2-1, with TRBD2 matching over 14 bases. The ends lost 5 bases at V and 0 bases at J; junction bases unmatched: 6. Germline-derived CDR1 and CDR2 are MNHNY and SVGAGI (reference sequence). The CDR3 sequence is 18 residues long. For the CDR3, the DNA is TGTGCCAGCAGTCCGGGACTAGCGGGAGCCCGCTCCTACAATGAGCAGTTCTTC. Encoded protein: CASSPGLAGARSYNEQFF.

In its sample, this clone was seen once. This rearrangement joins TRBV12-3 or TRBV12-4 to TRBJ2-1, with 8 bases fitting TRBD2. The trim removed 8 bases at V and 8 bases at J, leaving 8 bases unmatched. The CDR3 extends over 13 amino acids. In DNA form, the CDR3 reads TGTGCCAGCGGAACGGGGGGGGTTTATGAGCAGTTCTTC. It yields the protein CASGTGGVYEQFF.

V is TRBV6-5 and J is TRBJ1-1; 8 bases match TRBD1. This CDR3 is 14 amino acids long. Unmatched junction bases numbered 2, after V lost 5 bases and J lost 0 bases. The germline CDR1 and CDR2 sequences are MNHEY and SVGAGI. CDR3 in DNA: TGTGCCAGCAGTAGGGACAGGTTGAACACTGAAGCTTTCTTT. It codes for CASSRDRLNTEAFF.

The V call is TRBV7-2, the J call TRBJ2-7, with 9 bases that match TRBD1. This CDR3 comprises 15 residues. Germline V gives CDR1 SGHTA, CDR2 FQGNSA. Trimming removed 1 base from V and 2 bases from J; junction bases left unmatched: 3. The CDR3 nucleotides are TGTGCCAGCAGCTTAGTAGGACAGGGGCCCTACGAGCAGTACTTC. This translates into CASSLVGQGPYEQYF.

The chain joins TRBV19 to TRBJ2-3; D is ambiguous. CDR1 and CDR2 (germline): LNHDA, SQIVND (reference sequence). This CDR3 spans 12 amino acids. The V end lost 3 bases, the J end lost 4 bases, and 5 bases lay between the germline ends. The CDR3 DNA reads TGTGCCAGTAGTATTCGGGCAGATACGCAGTATTTT. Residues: CASSIRADTQYF.

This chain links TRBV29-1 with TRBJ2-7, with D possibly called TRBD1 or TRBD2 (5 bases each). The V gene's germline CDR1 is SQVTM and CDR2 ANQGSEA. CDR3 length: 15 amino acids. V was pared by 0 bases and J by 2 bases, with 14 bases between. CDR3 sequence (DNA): TGCAGCGTTGAAGAAGAGGGTGACAGCGCCTACGAGCAGTACTTC. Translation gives CSVEEEGDSAYEQYF.